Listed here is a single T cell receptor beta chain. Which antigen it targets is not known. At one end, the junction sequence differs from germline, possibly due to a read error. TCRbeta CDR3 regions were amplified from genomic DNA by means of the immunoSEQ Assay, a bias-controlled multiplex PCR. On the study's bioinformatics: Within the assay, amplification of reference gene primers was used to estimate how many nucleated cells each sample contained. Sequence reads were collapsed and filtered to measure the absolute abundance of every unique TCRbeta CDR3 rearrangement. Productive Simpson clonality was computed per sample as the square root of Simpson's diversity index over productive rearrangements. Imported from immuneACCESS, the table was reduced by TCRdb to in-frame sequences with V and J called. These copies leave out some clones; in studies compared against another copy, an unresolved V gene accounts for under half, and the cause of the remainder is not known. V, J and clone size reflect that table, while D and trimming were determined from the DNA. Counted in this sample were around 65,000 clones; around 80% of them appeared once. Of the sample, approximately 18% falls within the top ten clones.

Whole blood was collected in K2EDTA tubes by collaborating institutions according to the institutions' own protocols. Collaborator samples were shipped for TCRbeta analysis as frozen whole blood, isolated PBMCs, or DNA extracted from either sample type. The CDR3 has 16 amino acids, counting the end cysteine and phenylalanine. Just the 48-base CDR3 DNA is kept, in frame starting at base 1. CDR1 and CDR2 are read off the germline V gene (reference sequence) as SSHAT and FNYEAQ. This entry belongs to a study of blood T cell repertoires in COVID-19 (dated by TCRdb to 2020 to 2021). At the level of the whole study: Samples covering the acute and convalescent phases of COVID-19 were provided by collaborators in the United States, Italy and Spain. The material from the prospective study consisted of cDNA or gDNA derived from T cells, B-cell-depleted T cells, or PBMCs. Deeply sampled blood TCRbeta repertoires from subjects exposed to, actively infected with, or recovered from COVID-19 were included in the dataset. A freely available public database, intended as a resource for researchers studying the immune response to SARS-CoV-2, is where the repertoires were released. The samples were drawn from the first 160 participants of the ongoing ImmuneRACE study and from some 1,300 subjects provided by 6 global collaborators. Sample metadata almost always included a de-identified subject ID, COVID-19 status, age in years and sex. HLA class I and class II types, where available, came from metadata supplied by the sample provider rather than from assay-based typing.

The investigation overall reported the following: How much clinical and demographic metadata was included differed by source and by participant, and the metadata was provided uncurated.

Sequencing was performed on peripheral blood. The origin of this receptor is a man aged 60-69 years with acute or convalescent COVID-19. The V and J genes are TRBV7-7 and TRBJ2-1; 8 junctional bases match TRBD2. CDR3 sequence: CASSSGAAGGPHEQFF. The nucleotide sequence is TGTGCTAGCAGCTCCGGCGCGGCGGGGGGCCCTCATGAGCAGTTCTTC.